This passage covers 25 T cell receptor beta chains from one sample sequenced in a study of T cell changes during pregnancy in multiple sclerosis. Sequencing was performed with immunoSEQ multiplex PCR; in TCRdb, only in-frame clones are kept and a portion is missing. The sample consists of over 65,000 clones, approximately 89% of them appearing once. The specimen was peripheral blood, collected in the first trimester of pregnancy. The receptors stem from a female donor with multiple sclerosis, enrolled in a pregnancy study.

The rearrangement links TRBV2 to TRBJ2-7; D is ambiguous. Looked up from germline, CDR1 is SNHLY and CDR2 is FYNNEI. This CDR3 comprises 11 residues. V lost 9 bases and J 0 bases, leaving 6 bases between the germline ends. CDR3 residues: CASDTSYEQYF. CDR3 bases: TGTGCCAGTGACACCTCCTACGAGCAGTACTTC.

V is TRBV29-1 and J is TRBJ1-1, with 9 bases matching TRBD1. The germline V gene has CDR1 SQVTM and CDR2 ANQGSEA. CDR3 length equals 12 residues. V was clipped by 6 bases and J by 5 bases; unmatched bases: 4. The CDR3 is CSVDRGKTEAFF. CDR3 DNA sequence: TGCAGCGTGGACAGGGGCAAGACTGAAGCTTTCTTT.

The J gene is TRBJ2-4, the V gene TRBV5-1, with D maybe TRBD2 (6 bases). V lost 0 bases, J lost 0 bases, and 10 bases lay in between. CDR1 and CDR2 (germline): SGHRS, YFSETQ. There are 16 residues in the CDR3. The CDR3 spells CASSLEAGLAKNIQYF. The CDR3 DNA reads TGCGCCAGCAGCTTGGAAGCGGGTCTAGCCAAAAACATTCAGTACTTC.

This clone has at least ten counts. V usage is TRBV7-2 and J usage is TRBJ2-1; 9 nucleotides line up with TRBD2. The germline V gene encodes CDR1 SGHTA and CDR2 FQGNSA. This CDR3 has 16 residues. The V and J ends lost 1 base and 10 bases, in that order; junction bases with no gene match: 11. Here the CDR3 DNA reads TGTGCCAGCAGCTTAGTCGGCGGGAGGGCCCCCGACGAGCAGTTCTTC. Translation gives CASSLVGGRAPDEQFF.

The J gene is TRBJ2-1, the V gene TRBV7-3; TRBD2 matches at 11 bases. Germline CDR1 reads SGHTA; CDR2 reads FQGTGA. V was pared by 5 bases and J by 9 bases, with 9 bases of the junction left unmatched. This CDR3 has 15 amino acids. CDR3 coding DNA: TGTGCCAGCAGCCTGATAGCGGGAGGGACAAGTGAGCAGTTCTTC. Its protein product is CASSLIAGGTSEQFF.

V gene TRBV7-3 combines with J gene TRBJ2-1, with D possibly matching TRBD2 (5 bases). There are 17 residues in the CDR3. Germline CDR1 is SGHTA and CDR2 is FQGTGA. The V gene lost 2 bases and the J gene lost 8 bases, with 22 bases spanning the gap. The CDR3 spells CASSLGGGLTLDDEQFF. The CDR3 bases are TGTGCCAGCAGCTTAGGAGGCGGGTTGACACTCGACGATGAGCAGTTCTTC.

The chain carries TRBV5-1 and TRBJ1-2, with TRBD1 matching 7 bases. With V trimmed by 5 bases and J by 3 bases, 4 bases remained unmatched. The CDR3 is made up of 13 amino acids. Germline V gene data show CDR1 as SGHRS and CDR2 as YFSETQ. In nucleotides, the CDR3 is TGCGCCAGCAGAATCGGGACAGACTATGGCTACACCTTC. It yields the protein CASRIGTDYGYTF.

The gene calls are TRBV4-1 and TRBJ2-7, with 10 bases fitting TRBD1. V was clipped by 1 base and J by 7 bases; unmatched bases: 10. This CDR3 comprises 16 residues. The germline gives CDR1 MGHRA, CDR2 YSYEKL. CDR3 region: CASSQVPGTGAEEQYF. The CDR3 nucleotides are TGCGCCAGCAGCCAAGTCCCCGGGACAGGGGCGGAGGAGCAGTACTTC.

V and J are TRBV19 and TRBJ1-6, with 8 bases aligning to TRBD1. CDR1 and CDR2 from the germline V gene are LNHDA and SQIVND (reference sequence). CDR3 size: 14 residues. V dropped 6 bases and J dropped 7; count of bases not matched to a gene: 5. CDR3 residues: CASRGDRGNSPLHF. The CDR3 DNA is TGTGCCAGTAGAGGTGACAGGGGAAATTCACCCCTCCACTTT.

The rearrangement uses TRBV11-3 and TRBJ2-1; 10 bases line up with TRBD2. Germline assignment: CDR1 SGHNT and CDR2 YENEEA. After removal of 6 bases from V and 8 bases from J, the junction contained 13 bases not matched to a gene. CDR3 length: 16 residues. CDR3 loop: CASRPRGAGGRDEQFF. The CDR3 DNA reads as TGTGCCAGCAGGCCCCGGGGAGCGGGGGGGCGGGATGAGCAGTTCTTC. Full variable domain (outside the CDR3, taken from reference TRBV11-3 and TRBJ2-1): EAGVVQSPRYKIIEKKQPVAFWCNPISGHNTLYWYLQNLGQGPELLIRYENEEAVDDSQLPKDRFSAERLKGVDSTLKIQPAELGDSAVYLCASRPRGAGGRDEQFFGPGTRLTVL.

The DNA for the CDR3 is TGTGCCAGTAGTTTGGTTCGAGGGAGCTCCTACAATGAGCAGTTCTTC. This encodes CASSLVRGSSYNEQFF. The V gene is TRBV19, the J gene TRBJ2-1; weak D call: TRBD2 (5 bases). Germline assignment: CDR1 LNHDA and CDR2 SQIVND (reference sequence). The CDR3 length is 16 residues. Deletions cut 5 bases from V and 0 bases from J, with 14 bases between. The whole variable domain, filled in from reference TRBV19 and TRBJ2-1, reads DGGITQSPKYLFRKEGQNVTLSCEQNLNHDAMYWYRQDPGQGLRLIYYSQIVNDFQKGDIAEGYSVSREKKESFPLTVTSAQKNPTAFYLCASSLVRGSSYNEQFFGPGTRLTVL.

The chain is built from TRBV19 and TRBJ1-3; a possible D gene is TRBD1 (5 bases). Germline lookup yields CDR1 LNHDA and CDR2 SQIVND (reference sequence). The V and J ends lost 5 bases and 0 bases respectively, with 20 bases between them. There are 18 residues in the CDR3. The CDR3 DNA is TGTGCCAGTAGTCCCATCCTCACCGGGACTCCCTCTGGAAACACCATATATTTT. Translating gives CASSPILTGTPSGNTIYF.

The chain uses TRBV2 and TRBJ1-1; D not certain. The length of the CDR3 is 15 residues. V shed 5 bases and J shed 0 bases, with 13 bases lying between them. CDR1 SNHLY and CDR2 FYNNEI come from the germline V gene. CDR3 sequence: CASSTKQNMNTEAFF. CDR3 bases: TGTGCCAGCAGTACGAAACAGAACATGAACACTGAAGCTTTCTTT.

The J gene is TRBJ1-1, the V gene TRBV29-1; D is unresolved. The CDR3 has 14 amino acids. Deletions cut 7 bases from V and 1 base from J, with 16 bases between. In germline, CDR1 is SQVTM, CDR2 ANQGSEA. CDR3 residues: CSAIAGYWNTEAFF. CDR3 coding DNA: TGCAGCGCCATCGCAGGATATTGGAACACTGAAGCTTTCTTT.

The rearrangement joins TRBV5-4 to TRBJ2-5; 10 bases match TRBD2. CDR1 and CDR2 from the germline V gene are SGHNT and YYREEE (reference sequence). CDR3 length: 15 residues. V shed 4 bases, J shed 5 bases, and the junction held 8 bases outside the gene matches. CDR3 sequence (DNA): TGTGCCAGCAGCAAGAAGCGGGGGGGCCCGGAGACCCAGTACTTC. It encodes CASSKKRGGPETQYF.

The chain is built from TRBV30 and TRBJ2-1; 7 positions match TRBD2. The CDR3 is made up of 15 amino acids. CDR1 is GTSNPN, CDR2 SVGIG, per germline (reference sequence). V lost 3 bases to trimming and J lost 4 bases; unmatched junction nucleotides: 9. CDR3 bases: TGTGCCTGGAGCCCTCCGGGGGGTTTTTACAATGAGCAGTTCTTC. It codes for CAWSPPGGFYNEQFF.

The CDR3: CASSGRDRDPDTQYF. CDR3 bases: TGTGCCAGCAGCGGCCGGGACAGGGACCCAGATACGCAGTATTTT. The genes are TRBV7-9 and TRBJ2-3, with 9 bases lining up with TRBD1. The junction had 7 bases not matched to a gene; V was cut back by 5 bases and J by 4 bases. The CDR3 has 15 residues. The germline V gene has CDR1 SEHNR and CDR2 FQNEAQ (reference sequence). The full variable domain, in which reference TRBV7-9 and TRBJ2-3 provide the parts outside the CDR3, is DTGVSQNPRHKITKRGQNVTFRCDPISEHNRLYWYRQTLGQGPEFLTYFQNEAQLEKSRLLSDRFSAERPKGSFSTLEIQRTEQGDSAMYLCASSGRDRDPDTQYFGPGTRLTVL.

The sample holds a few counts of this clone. The CDR3, as DNA: TGTGCCAGCAGCGCTTCACGTACAGTCTACGGGGCCGGGGAGCTGTTTTTT. Its protein is CASSASRTVYGAGELFF. The genes are TRBV9 and TRBJ2-2; TRBD2 might be the D (5 bases). The CDR3 is 17 residues long. Germline CDR1 SGDLS, CDR2 YYNGEE. Trimming removed 3 bases at V and 6 bases at J, with 21 bases between.

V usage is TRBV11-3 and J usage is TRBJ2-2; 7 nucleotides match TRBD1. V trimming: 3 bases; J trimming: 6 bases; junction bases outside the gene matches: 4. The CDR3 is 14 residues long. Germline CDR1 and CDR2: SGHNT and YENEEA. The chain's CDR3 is CASSFTQGAGELFF. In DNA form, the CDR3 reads TGTGCCAGCAGCTTTACCCAGGGGGCCGGGGAGCTGTTTTTT.

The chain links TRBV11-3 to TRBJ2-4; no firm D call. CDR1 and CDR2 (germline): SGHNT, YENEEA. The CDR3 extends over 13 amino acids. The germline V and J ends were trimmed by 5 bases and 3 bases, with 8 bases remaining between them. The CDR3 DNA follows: TGTGCCAGCAGCGCGGTCGGCAAAAACATTCAGTACTTC. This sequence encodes CASSAVGKNIQYF.

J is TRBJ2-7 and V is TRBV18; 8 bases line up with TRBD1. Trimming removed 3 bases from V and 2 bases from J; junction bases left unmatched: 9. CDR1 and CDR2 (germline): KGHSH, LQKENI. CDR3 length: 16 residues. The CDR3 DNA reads TGTGCCAGCTCACCTAGAACGACAGGGGTTGCCTACGAGCAGTACTTC. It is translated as CASSPRTTGVAYEQYF.

The CDR3 nucleotides read TGTGCCAGCAGTGAAACGGCGCGGCGGGGGAACAATGGCTACACCTTC. Its translation: CASSETARRGNNGYTF. The V call is TRBV6-1, the J call TRBJ1-2; D may be TRBD1 (5 bases). The V gene lost 2 bases and the J gene lost 6 bases, with 19 bases spanning the gap. This CDR3 has 16 amino acids. Germline V gene lookup returns CDR1 MNHNS and CDR2 SASEGT.

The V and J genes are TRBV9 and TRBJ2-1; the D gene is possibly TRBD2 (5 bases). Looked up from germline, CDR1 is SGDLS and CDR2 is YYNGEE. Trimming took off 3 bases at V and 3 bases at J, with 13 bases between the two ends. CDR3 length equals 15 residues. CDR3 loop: CASSDKRRNYNEQFF. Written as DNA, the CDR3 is TGTGCCAGCAGCGACAAGCGGCGGAACTACAATGAGCAGTTCTTC.

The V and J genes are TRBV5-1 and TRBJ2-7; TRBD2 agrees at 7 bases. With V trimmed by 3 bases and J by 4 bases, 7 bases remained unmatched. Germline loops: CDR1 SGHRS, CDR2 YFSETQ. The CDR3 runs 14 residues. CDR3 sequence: CASSSGLREYEQYF. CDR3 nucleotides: TGCGCCAGCAGCTCGGGACTAAGGGAGTACGAGCAGTACTTC.

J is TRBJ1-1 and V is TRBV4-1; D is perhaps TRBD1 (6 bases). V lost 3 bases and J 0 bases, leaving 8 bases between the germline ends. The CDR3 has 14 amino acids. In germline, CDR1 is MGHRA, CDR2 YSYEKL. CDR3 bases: TGCGCCAGCAGCCAGGACAGTATGAACACTGAAGCTTTCTTT. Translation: CASSQDSMNTEAFF.